Following are 22 T cell receptor beta chains from one sample sequenced in a study of blood T cell repertoires in COVID-19. Assay: immunoSEQ multiplex PCR; the TCRdb copy retains only in-frame clones and omits some. The sample has hundreds of thousands of clones, approximately 89% seen once. The sequenced material came from PBMCs or T cells enriched from blood (not recorded which). The source is a woman between 40 and 55 years old with acute COVID-19.

The CDR3 DNA sequence: TGTGCCAGCAGCCAAGATCCCCAGGGTGAGCAGTTCTTC. Its protein is CASSQDPQGEQFF. The chain uses TRBV4-2 and TRBJ2-1; D perhaps matches TRBD1 (5 bases). The ends were cut back, 0 bases at V and 9 bases at J, with 9 bases in the middle. The germline CDR1 and CDR2 sequences are LGHNA and YNFKEQ. The CDR3 covers 13 residues.

The chain uses TRBV2 and TRBJ2-3, with 8 bases identical to TRBD2. Germline V gene lookup returns CDR1 SNHLY and CDR2 FYNNEI. This CDR3 is built from 10 residues. Losses at the gene ends were 8 bases for V and 9 bases for J; bases not matched to a gene: 1. The CDR3 DNA is TGTGCCAGCCAGCGGGAGACGCAGTATTTT. Amino acid sequence: CASQRETQYF. The variable domain in full, completed from reference TRBV2 and TRBJ2-3, reads EPEVTQTPSHQVTQMGQEVILRCVPISNHLYFYWYRQILGQKVEFLVSFYNNEISEKSEIFDDQFSVERPDGSNFTLKIRSTKLEDSAMYFCASQRETQYFGPGTRLTVL.

The chain has TRBV11-3 and TRBJ1-4, with 8 bases aligning to TRBD1. Germline V gene sequence: CDR1 SGHNT, CDR2 YENEEA. J was trimmed by 2 bases and V by 5 bases; bases with no gene match: 1. This CDR3 spans 14 amino acids. CDR3 amino acids: CASSRQGTNEKLFF. The CDR3 nucleotides read TGTGCCAGCAGCCGACAGGGGACTAATGAAAAACTGTTTTTT.

This clone was picked up a small number of times. The genes are TRBV2 and TRBJ1-6, with TRBD1 matching over 9 bases. V lost 8 bases, J lost 16 bases, and 9 bases stayed unmatched. Germline values: CDR1 SNHLY, CDR2 FYNNEI. This CDR3 is 12 amino acids long. The CDR3 is CASSTSGQGLHF. The CDR3 DNA is TGTGCCAGCTCAACATCGGGACAGGGTCTCCACTTT. Based on the CDR3 plus reference TRBV2 and TRBJ1-6, the full variable domain is EPEVTQTPSHQVTQMGQEVILRCVPISNHLYFYWYRQILGQKVEFLVSFYNNEISEKSEIFDDQFSVERPDGSNFTLKIRSTKLEDSAMYFCASSTSGQGLHFGNGTRLTVT.

This rearrangement joins TRBV9 to TRBJ1-6; D is possibly TRBD1 (5 bases). The CDR3 has 15 amino acids. Between the trimmed V and J ends, which lost 4 bases and 9 bases, there was a span of 17 bases. Germline V gene data show CDR1 as SGDLS and CDR2 as YYNGEE. The CDR3 sequence is CASSTREGTRSPLHF. CDR3 nucleotides: TGTGCCAGCAGCACCCGGGAGGGGACGCGTTCACCCCTCCACTTT.

This chain connects TRBV18 to TRBJ1-2; the D is unclear. The V end was cut by 2 bases, the J end by 5 bases, with 12 bases between. The CDR3 is 14 amino acids. CDR1 and CDR2 from the germline V gene are KGHSH and LQKENI. The CDR3 reads CASSPSTGMYGYTF. As DNA, the CDR3 is TGTGCCAGCTCACCATCAACGGGGATGTATGGCTACACCTTC.

This clone was seen more than once but under ten times. The chain joins TRBV10-3 to TRBJ2-3, with 9 bases aligning to TRBD1. The CDR3 runs to 16 residues. Per the germline V gene, CDR1 is ENHRY and CDR2 is SYGVKD. The V segment lost 1 base and the J segment 6 bases; nucleotides outside the gene matches: 8. In DNA, the CDR3 is TGTGCCATCAGTGAGTACCGGGACAGGGCAGGGGATACGCAGTATTTT. As protein: CAISEYRDRAGDTQYF.

The chain has TRBV28 and TRBJ2-7, with D perhaps matching TRBD2 (6 bases). The CDR3 is 15 residues long. Deletions cut 7 bases from V and 3 bases from J, with 19 bases between. Germline V CDR1 and CDR2: MDHEN, SYDVKM. The CDR3 spells CASTKGGRENYEQYF. The DNA of the CDR3 is TGTGCCAGCACCAAAGGTGGGCGGGAAAACTACGAGCAGTACTTC. The full variable domain, rest sourced from reference TRBV28 and TRBJ2-7, is DVKVTQSSRYLVKRTGEKVFLECVQDMDHENMFWYRQDPGLGLRLIYFSYDVKMKEKGDIPEGYSVSREKKERFSLILESASTNQTSMYLCASTKGGRENYEQYFGPGTRLTVT.

This rearrangement joins TRBV28 to TRBJ1-6; the D gene is possibly TRBD1 (6 bases). V was pared by 2 bases and J by 10 bases, with 15 bases between. The length of the CDR3 is 15 residues. The germline V gene encodes CDR1 MDHEN and CDR2 SYDVKM. CDR3 protein: CASSLESGVKSPLHF. The CDR3 bases are TGTGCCAGCAGTTTAGAATCAGGGGTTAAGTCACCCCTCCACTTT.

The CDR3 is CASSFGTGKNYGYTF. The CDR3 DNA reads as TGTGCCAGCAGTTTTGGGACAGGGAAGAACTATGGCTACACCTTC. J is TRBJ1-2 and V is TRBV27; TRBD1 aligns across 9 bases. V shed 3 bases and J 2 bases; nucleotides not matched to a gene: 4. This CDR3 is built from 15 residues. Germline-derived CDR1 and CDR2 are MNHEY and SMNVEV (reference sequence).

This chain connects TRBV7-9 to TRBJ2-7; D might be TRBD2 (5 bases). CDR3 size: 15 residues. Trimming left V 4 bases short and J 1 base short, with 14 bases between. Germline V gives CDR1 SEHNR, CDR2 FQNEAQ (reference sequence). Here the CDR3 DNA reads TGTGCCAGCAGCTCCCGGGCGGGTTTATCCTACGAGCAGTACTTC. This translates into CASSSRAGLSYEQYF.

CDR3 region: CAISEGGSIHRGPETQYF. For the CDR3, the DNA is TGTGCCATCAGTGAAGGGGGATCGATCCATAGGGGGCCAGAGACCCAGTACTTC. The V gene is TRBV10-3, the J gene TRBJ2-5; 7 bases agree with TRBD1. Germline V lookup: CDR1 ENHRY, CDR2 SYGVKD. V dropped 3 bases and J dropped 4; count of bases not matched to a gene: 17. The CDR3 runs to 18 residues.

The chain has TRBV28 and TRBJ2-6; D unclear. From germline, CDR1 is MDHEN and CDR2 SYDVKM. This CDR3 spans 16 amino acids. V was trimmed by 3 bases and J by 0 bases, leaving 9 bases between them. The CDR3 sequence is CASSFVRNSGANVLTF. Here the CDR3 DNA reads TGTGCCAGCAGTTTCGTCAGAAACTCTGGGGCCAACGTCCTGACTTTC.

The rearrangement joins TRBV27 to TRBJ1-4; D is unresolved. Between the trimmed V and J ends, which lost 3 bases and 9 bases, there was a span of 17 bases. Per the germline V gene, CDR1 is MNHEY and CDR2 is SMNVEV (reference sequence). The CDR3 spans 15 residues. The chain's CDR3 is CASSFYSDTGKKLFF. The CDR3 DNA reads TGTGCCAGCAGTTTCTATTCAGACACCGGGAAAAAACTGTTTTTT.

V and J are TRBV2 and TRBJ1-1; a possible D gene is TRBD1 (6 bases). Germline loops: CDR1 SNHLY, CDR2 FYNNEI. V was trimmed by 5 bases and J by 1 base, leaving 14 bases between them. The CDR3 covers 15 residues. CDR3 coding DNA: TGTGCCAGCAGTTTACAGGGAGACGAGAACACTGAAGCTTTCTTT. This gives the protein CASSLQGDENTEAFF.

The gene calls are TRBV7-6 and TRBJ1-1; the D gene is possibly TRBD1 (5 bases). This CDR3 region has 13 residues. Trimming took off 5 bases at V and 3 bases at J, with 10 bases between the two ends. Germline V gives CDR1 SGHVS, CDR2 FNYEAQ. The CDR3: CASSLDRDTEAFF. DNA of the CDR3: TGTGCCAGCAGCCTTGACAGAGACACTGAAGCTTTCTTT.

V gene TRBV5-1 combines with J gene TRBJ2-3, with D unresolved. CDR1 is SGHRS and CDR2 is YFSETQ in the germline V gene. This CDR3 is 13 amino acids long. V gave up 1 base and J gave up 4 bases, with 7 bases separating them. The CDR3 loop reads CASSLLESDTQYF. Written as DNA, the CDR3 is TGCGCCAGCAGCTTGCTGGAGTCAGATACGCAGTATTTT.

This chain joins TRBV5-1 and TRBJ2-1; 9 bases align to TRBD2. V shed 5 bases, J shed 10 bases, and the junction held 7 bases outside the gene matches. The CDR3 covers 13 residues. Germline CDR1 is SGHRS and CDR2 is YFSETQ. The CDR3 reads CASSPSGKGEQFF. The CDR3 nucleotides are TGCGCCAGCAGTCCTAGCGGGAAAGGGGAGCAGTTCTTC.

This clone was found once. The V call is TRBV21-1, the J call TRBJ1-5; no DNA check was done on the table's D call, TRBD1. TRBV21-1 is classified as a pseudogene. This CDR3 has 14 residues. DNA of the CDR3: TGTGCCAGCAGCGGGGGGGACAGGTATCAGCCCCAGCATTTT. It specifies CASSGGDRYQPQHF.

This clone has a handful of counts. This chain joins TRBV24-1 and TRBJ1-2; weak D call: TRBD1 (5 bases). This CDR3 comprises 14 residues. The V gene's germline CDR1 is KGHDR and CDR2 SFDVKD. The ends were cut back, 3 bases at V and 3 bases at J, with 10 bases in the middle. This chain's CDR3 is CATSDAQGYYGYTF. The CDR3 DNA reads as TGTGCCACCAGTGATGCCCAGGGCTACTATGGCTACACCTTC.

V usage is TRBV27 and J usage is TRBJ1-5, with TRBD1 as a possible D gene (6 bases). This CDR3 region has 20 residues. Germline V gene sequence: CDR1 MNHEY, CDR2 SMNVEV (reference sequence). Trimming cost V 0 bases and J 0 bases, with 21 bases left between them. The CDR3 sequence: CASSLSGLGAGLISNQPQHF. In DNA, the CDR3 is TGTGCCAGCAGTTTATCCGGGCTGGGGGCAGGGCTTATTAGCAATCAGCCCCAGCATTTT.

Regarding this clone: This CDR3 is also generated by other DNA sequences in the sample. The rearrangement uses TRBV11-3 and TRBJ2-7, with TRBD1 identical over 10 bases. The length of the CDR3 is 15 residues. The germline V gene encodes CDR1 SGHNT and CDR2 YENEEA. With 1 base clipped from V and 1 base from J, the junction kept 1 base outside the gene matches. The CDR3 region has the DNA TGTGCCAGCAGCTTAGGGGACAGGGGATCCTACGAGCAGTACTTC. The encoded protein is CASSLGDRGSYEQYF. The whole variable domain, filled in from reference TRBV11-3 and TRBJ2-7, reads EAGVVQSPRYKIIEKKQPVAFWCNPISGHNTLYWYLQNLGQGPELLIRYENEEAVDDSQLPKDRFSAERLKGVDSTLKIQPAELGDSAVYLCASSLGDRGSYEQYFGPGTRLTVT.